This T cell receptor beta chain was sequenced during a study of a mutant IDH1 vaccine in newly diagnosed glioma. Study overall: Vaccines began 4-6 weeks after radiotherapy alone, or with temozolomide cycles.

This CDR3 is built from 15 residues. V gave up 5 bases and J gave up 0 bases, with 11 bases separating them. CDR1 is MDHEN and CDR2 is SYDVKM in the germline V gene. Time point reported: week 23, last vaccination. One vaccine dose held 300 ug of mutant IDH1 20-mer peptide and came with topical imiquimod. With regard to this clone: As yet, its antigen is unknown.

The protocol was immunoSEQ multiplex PCR, while the TCRdb copy is restricted to in-frame clones and leaves out a portion. The sample lists around 30,000 clones, roughly 90% occurring once. This TCR derives from a man aged 35 to 55 with glioma. The sample in question was PBMCs, obtained from a glioma patient whose treatment included an IDH1 peptide vaccine. The chain is built from TRBV28 and TRBJ1-3, with D perhaps matching TRBD1 (6 bases). The CDR3 sequence: CASSITGYSGNTIYF. The CDR3 region has the DNA TGTGCCAGCAGTATTACAGGGTACTCTGGAAACACCATATATTTT.